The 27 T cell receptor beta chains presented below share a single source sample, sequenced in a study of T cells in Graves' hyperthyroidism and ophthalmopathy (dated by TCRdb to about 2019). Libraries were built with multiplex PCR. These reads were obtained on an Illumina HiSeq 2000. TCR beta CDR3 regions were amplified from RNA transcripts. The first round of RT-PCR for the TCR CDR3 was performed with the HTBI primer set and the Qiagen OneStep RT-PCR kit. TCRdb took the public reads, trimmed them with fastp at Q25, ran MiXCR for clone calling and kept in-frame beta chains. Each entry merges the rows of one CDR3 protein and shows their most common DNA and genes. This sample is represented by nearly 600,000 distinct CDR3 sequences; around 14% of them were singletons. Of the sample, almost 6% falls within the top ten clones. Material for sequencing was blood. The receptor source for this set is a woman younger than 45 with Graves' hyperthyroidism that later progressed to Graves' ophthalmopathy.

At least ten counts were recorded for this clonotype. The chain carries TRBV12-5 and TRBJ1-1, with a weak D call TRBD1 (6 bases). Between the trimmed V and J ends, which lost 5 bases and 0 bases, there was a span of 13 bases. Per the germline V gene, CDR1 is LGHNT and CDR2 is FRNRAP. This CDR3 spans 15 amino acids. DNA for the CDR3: TGTGCTAGTGGTCCCCTCACAGGGATGAACACTGAAGCTTTCTTT. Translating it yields CASGPLTGMNTEAFF.

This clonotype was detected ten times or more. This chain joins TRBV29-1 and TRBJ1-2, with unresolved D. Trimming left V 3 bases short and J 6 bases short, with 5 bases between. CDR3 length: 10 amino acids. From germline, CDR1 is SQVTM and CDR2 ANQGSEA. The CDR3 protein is CSVELDGYTF. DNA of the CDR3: TGCAGCGTTGAGCTGGATGGCTACACCTTC.

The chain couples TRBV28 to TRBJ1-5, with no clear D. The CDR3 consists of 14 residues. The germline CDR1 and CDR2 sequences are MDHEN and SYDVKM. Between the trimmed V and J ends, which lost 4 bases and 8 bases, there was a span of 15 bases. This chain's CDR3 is CASSWEGFDKPQHF. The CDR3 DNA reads TGTGCCAGCAGTTGGGAAGGGTTCGACAAGCCCCAGCATTTT.

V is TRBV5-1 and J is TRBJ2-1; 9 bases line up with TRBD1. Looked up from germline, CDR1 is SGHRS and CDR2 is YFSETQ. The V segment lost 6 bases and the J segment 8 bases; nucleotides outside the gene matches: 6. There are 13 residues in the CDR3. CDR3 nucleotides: TGCGCCAGCATGGACAGGGGTTTCGATGAGCAGTTCTTC. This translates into CASMDRGFDEQFF.

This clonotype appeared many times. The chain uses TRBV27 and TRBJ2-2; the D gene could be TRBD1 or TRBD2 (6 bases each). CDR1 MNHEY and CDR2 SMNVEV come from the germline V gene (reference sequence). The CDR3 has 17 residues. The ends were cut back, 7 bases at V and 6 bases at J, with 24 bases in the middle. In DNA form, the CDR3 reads TGTGCCAGCACCCTAGGGTACGGGGGCCGCAAATCCGGGGAGCTGTTTTTT. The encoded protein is CASTLGYGGRKSGELFF.

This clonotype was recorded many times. The CDR3: CASSRQGYSYGYTF. CDR3 sequence (DNA): TGTGCCAGCAGTCGACAGGGATACAGCTATGGCTACACCTTC. This chain connects TRBV27 to TRBJ1-2; 7 positions agree with TRBD1. The CDR3 spans 14 residues. From germline, CDR1 is MNHEY and CDR2 SMNVEV (reference sequence). V trimming: 5 bases; J trimming: 4 bases; junction bases outside the gene matches: 7.

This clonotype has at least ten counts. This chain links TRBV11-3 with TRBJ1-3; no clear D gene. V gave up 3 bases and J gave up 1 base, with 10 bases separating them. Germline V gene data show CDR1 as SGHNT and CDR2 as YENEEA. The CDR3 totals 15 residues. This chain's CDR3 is CASSFPGSSGNTIYF. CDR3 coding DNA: TGTGCCAGCAGCTTTCCGGGGTCTTCTGGAAACACCATATATTTT.

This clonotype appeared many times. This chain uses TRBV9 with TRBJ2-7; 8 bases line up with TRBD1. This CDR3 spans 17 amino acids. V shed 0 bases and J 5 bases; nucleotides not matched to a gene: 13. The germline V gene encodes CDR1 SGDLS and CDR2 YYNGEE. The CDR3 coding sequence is TGTGCCAGCAGCGTAGCGCTGAGGACAGGGAAAGGACACGAGCAGTACTTC. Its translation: CASSVALRTGKGHEQYF.

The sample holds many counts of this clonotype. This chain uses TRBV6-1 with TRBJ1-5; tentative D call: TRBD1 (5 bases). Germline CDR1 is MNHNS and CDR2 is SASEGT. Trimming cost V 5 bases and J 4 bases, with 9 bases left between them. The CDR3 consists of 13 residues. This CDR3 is CASSTTANQPQHF. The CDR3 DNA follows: TGTGCCAGCAGTACGACAGCTAATCAGCCCCAGCATTTT.

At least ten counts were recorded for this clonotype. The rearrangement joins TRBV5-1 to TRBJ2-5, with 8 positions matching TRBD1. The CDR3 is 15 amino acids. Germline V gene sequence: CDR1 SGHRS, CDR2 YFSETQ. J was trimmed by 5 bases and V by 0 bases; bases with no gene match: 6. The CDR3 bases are TGCGCCAGCAGCTTGGGGGGACAGGTCCAGGAGACCCAGTACTTC. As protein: CASSLGGQVQETQYF.

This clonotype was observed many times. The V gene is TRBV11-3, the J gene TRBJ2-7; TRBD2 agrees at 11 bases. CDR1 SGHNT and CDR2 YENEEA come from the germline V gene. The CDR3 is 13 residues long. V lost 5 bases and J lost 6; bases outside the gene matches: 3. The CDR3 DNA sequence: TGTGCCAGCAGCCAAGGGACTAGCGGCGAGCAGTACTTC. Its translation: CASSQGTSGEQYF.

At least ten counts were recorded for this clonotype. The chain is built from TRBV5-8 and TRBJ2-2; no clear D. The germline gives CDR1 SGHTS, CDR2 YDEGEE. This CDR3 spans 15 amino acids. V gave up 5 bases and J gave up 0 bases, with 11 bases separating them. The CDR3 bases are TGTGCCAGCAGGTCCGGACGGACGAACACCGGGGAGCTGTTTTTT. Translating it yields CASRSGRTNTGELFF.

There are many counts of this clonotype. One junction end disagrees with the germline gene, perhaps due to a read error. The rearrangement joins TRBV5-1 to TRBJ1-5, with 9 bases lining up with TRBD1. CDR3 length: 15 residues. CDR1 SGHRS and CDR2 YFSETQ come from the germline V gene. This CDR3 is CASSPSGTGNQPQHF. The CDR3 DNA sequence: TGTGCCAGCAGCCCTTCCGGGACAGGGAATCAGCCCCAGCATTTT.

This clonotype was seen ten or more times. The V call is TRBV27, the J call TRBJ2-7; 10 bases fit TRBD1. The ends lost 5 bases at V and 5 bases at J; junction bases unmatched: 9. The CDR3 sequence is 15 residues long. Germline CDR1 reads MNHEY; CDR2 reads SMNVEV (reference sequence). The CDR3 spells CASSPTGTGVDEQYF. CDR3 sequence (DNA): TGTGCCAGCAGTCCAACCGGGACAGGGGTGGACGAGCAGTACTTC.

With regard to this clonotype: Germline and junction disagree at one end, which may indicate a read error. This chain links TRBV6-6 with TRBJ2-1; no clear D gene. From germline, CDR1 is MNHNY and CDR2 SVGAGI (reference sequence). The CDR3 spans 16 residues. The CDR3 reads CANSYSFSHSYNEQFF. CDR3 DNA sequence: TGTGCCAACAGTTACTCCTTTTCCCACTCCTACAATGAGCAGTTCTTC.

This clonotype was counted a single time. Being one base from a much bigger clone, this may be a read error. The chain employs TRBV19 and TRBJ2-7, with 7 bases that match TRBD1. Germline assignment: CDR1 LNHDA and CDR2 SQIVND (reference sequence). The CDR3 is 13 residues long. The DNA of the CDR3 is TGTGTCAGTCGGAGACAGGGCTCCTACGAGCAGTACTTC. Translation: CVSRRQGSYEQYF.

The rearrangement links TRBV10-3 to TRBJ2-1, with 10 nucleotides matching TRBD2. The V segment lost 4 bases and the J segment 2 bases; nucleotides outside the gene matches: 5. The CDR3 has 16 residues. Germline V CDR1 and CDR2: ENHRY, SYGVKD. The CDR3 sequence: CAISVTSGDTYNEQFF. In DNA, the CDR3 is TGTGCCATCAGTGTTACTAGCGGGGATACCTACAATGAGCAGTTCTTC.

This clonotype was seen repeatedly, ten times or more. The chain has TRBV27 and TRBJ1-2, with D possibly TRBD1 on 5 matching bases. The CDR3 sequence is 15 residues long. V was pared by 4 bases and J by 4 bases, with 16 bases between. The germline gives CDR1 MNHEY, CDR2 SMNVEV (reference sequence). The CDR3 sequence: CASSSAPTAPYGYTF. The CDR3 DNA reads TGTGCCAGCAGTTCCGCCCCGACAGCTCCCTATGGCTACACCTTC.

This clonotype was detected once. This CDR3 is CASSWGARSTDTQYF. DNA of the CDR3: TGTGCCAGCAGTTGGGGAGCGCGTAGCACAGATACGCAGTATTTT. The chain carries TRBV28 and TRBJ2-3; TRBD2 might be the D (5 bases). Germline V gives CDR1 MDHEN, CDR2 SYDVKM. The CDR3 covers 15 residues. V was cut by 4 bases and J by 0 bases, with 11 bases left in between.

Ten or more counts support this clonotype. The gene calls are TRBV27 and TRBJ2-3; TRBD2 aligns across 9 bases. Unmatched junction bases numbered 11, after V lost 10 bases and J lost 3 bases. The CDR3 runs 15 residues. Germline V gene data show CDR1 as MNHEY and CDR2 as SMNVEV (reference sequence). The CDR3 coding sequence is TGTGCCAAGGGCTTGAGGCGGGAGGGAACAGATACGCAGTATTTT. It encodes CAKGLRREGTDTQYF.

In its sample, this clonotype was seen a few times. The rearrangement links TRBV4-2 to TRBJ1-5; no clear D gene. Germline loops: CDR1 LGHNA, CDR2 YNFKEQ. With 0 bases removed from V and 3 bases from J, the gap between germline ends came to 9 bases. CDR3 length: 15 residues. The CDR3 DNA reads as TGTGCCAGCAGCCAAGAGGTAGAGTTCAATCAGCCCCAGCATTTT. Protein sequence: CASSQEVEFNQPQHF.

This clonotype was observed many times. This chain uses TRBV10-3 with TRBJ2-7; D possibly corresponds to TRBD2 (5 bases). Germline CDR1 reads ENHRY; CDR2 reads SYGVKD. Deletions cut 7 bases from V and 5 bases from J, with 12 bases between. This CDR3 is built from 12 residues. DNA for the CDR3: TGTGCCATCACTAGCCGTGGGGACGAGCAGTACTTC. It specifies CAITSRGDEQYF.

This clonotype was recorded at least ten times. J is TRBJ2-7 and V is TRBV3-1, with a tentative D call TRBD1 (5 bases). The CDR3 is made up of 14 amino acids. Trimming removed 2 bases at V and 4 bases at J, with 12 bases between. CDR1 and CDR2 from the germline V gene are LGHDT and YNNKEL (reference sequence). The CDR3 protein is CASSQSPGQYEQYF. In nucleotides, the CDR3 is TGTGCCAGCAGCCAATCACCAGGGCAATACGAGCAGTACTTC.

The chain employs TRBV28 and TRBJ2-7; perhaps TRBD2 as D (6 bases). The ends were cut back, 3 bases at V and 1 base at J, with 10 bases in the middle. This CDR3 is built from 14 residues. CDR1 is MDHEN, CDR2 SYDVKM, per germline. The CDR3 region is CASSFAGFSYEQYF. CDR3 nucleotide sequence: TGTGCCAGCAGTTTCGCGGGGTTTTCCTACGAGCAGTACTTC.

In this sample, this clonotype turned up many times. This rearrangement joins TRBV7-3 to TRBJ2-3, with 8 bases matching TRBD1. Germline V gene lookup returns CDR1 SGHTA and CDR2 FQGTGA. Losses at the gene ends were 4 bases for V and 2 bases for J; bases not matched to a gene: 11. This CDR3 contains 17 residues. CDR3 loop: CASSSDGQGGSTDTQYF. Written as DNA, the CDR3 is TGTGCCAGCAGCTCGGACGGACAGGGCGGTTCCACAGATACGCAGTATTTT.

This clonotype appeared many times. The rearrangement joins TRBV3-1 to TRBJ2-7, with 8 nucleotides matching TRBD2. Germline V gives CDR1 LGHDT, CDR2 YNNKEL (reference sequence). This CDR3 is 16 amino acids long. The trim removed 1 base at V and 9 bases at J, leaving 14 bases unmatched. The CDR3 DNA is TGTGCCAGCAGCCAAGGGTTTAGCGGGATCTCCTCCGGGCAGTACTTC. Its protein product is CASSQGFSGISSGQYF.

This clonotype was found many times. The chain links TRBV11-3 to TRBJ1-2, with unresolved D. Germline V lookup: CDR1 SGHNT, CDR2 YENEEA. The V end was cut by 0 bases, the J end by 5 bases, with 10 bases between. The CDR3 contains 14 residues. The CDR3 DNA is TGTGCCAGCAGCTTAGAGTTTCGGGAGTATGGCTACACCTTC. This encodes CASSLEFREYGYTF.